These 7 T cell receptor beta chains were sequenced from one sample in a study of cytomegalovirus exposure and HLA in healthy donors. The PCR was carried out with 60 Vbeta primers and 13 Jbeta primers. This table comes from immunoSEQ multiplex PCR, and its TCRdb copy is limited to in-frame clones, with some not included. The data show fewer than 250,000 clones, about 79% seen once. Input material: PBMCs. The receptors were sampled from a male donor in good health and CMV-seronegative.

The genes are TRBV5-8 and TRBJ1-4; D remains ambiguous. The germline V and J ends were trimmed by 0 bases and 6 bases, with 6 bases remaining between them. The length of the CDR3 is 13 residues. Germline CDR1 is SGHTS and CDR2 is YDEGEE. This chain's CDR3 is CASSLVQYEKLFF. CDR3 bases: TGTGCCAGCAGCTTGGTACAGTATGAAAAACTGTTTTTT.

V is TRBV28 and J is TRBJ1-6; D is ambiguous. The CDR3 totals 16 residues. Per the germline V gene, CDR1 is MDHEN and CDR2 is SYDVKM. The V and J ends lost 5 bases and 0 bases respectively, with 11 bases between them. In DNA, the CDR3 is TGTGCCAGCAGTAACCGTGGGAGCTCCTATAATTCACCCCTCCACTTT. This codes for CASSNRGSSYNSPLHF.

The genes are TRBV27 and TRBJ2-1, with D uncertain. V lost 6 bases and J 3 bases, leaving 9 bases between the germline ends. Looked up from germline, CDR1 is MNHEY and CDR2 is SMNVEV (reference sequence). This CDR3 is 13 amino acids long. The CDR3 loop is CASRRAGYNEQFF. Here the CDR3 DNA reads TGTGCCAGCAGGAGAGCAGGCTACAATGAGCAGTTCTTC.

The CDR3 here is CASTPEAILAKNIQYF. The CDR3 DNA follows: TGTGCCAGTACCCCGGAGGCGATCCTAGCCAAAAACATTCAGTACTTC. The rearrangement links TRBV19 to TRBJ2-4; tentative D call: TRBD2 (5 bases). The germline V gene has CDR1 LNHDA and CDR2 SQIVND (reference sequence). This CDR3 region has 16 residues. V shed 7 bases and J shed 0 bases, with 16 bases lying between them. The full variable domain, with the rest looked up from reference TRBV19 and TRBJ2-4, is DGGITQSPKYLFRKEGQNVTLSCEQNLNHDAMYWYRQDPGQGLRLIYYSQIVNDFQKGDIAEGYSVSREKKESFPLTVTSAQKNPTAFYLCASTPEAILAKNIQYFGAGTRLSVL.

The chain carries TRBV7-3 and TRBJ2-1; D possibly corresponds to TRBD2 (6 bases). The V gene's germline CDR1 is SGHTA and CDR2 FQGTGA. The CDR3 has 14 residues. The ends were cut back, 0 bases at V and 6 bases at J, with 9 bases in the middle. The chain's CDR3 is CASSLTRGSNEQFF. In nucleotides, the CDR3 is TGTGCCAGCAGCTTAACTCGGGGGAGCAATGAGCAGTTCTTC.

This chain links TRBV5-6 with TRBJ1-1, with D possibly being TRBD1 (6 bases). Germline V gives CDR1 SGHDT, CDR2 YYEEEE. Trimming stripped 2 bases from V and 1 base from J, with 6 bases between. This CDR3 region has 13 residues. The CDR3 sequence: CASSLGGNTEAFF. Here the CDR3 DNA reads TGTGCCAGCAGCTTAGGGGGGAACACTGAAGCTTTCTTT.

V gene TRBV5-1 combines with J gene TRBJ2-7; TRBD1 aligns across 7 bases. The trim removed 0 bases at V and 2 bases at J, leaving 8 bases unmatched. This CDR3 has 16 residues. CDR1 is SGHRS and CDR2 is YFSETQ in the germline V gene. The CDR3 bases are TGCGCCAGCAGCTTGGTAGGGACAGACTTCGCCTACGAGCAGTACTTC. Residues: CASSLVGTDFAYEQYF.